One TCR beta chain is described in this entry. TCRdb itself ran the RT-PCR reads through MiXCR, one entry per CDR3 protein. This table has about 700,000 distinct CDR3 sequences, more than 11% appearing once. This CDR3 contains 14 residues. Trimming stripped 6 bases from V and 0 bases from J, with 10 bases between. This specimen belongs to a study of response to subunit inactivated influenza vaccine. The sequenced sample was PBMCs from blood, obtained approximately 15 days before vaccination. The origin of this receptor is a man in his fifties or sixties who received an inactivated influenza vaccine. The chain employs TRBV12-3 or TRBV12-4 and TRBJ2-3; the D gene is possibly TRBD1 (5 bases). The CDR3 region is CASSKTASTDTQYF. CDR3 bases: TGTGCCAGCAGCAAGACAGCTAGCACAGATACGCAGTATTTT.